This TCR beta chain was recovered during a study of blood T cells in healthy people across ages. This clonotype was counted a few times. Its specificity is unknown. Germline V gene sequence: CDR1 MNHEY, CDR2 SVGEGT. Trimming cost V 8 bases and J 2 bases; bases outside gene matches: 11. CDR3 length equals 16 residues. Whole-study findings and limits: Naive CD4+ cell counts and diversity both ran higher in long-lived than in aged donors. Strong correlation linked observed beta diversity and percent naive T cells.

With a J-beta primer mix and a sample-barcoded 5' primer, a second PCR ran roughly 6 to 11 cycles. TCRdb reprocessed the 5' RACE reads via MiXCR and lists one record per CDR3 protein. The sample holds 710,000 or so distinct CDR3 sequences; roughly 32% are singletons and the top ten take 15% to 17%. The sequence came from a woman over 75 in good health. The sequencing input was blood. The rearrangement links TRBV6-2 or TRBV6-3 to TRBJ1-5, with 8 bases fitting TRBD1. The CDR3 reads CASRGQGGLGNQPQHF. CDR3 bases: TGTGCCAGCCGAGGACAGGGCGGTTTAGGCAATCAGCCCCAGCATTTT.